Below are 2 T cell receptor beta chains sequenced from a single sample in a study of blood T cell repertoires in COVID-19. Some clones are missing from TCRdb's copy, which holds only in-frame ones; the method was immunoSEQ multiplex PCR. The sample lists 80,000 or so clones; about four fifths were seen once. The sample comprised peripheral blood. Every receptor here comes from a woman aged 55-69 years with acute or convalescent COVID-19.

The gene calls are TRBV12-5 and TRBJ2-3; the D is unclear. Germline CDR1 LGHNT, CDR2 FRNRAP. V dropped 5 bases and J dropped 4 bases, with 10 bases sitting between them. This CDR3 has 13 amino acids. The CDR3 nucleotides are TGTGCTAGTGGTCCCGGTTTCCCAGATACGCAGTATTTT. Its protein product is CASGPGFPDTQYF.

This clone was observed a few times. The gene calls are TRBV2 and TRBJ2-7; D is unclear. The CDR3 length is 11 residues. The germline V and J ends were trimmed by 5 bases and 13 bases, with 15 bases remaining between them. CDR1 is SNHLY, CDR2 FYNNEI, per germline. CDR3 amino acids: CASSTSEVPYV. DNA of the CDR3: TGTGCCAGCAGTACATCCGAGGTCCCCTACGTC.